The T cell receptor beta chain under discussion was sequenced for a study of beta chain features in type 1 diabetes. Study-level information: Similarity in age, gender and cell yields was seen between patients and healthy donors. General study results and limits: Sequencing from cDNA could over-represent high-TCR-expressing cells. Among all four CD4+ subsets, Type 1 diabetes patients had TCRB CDR3s that were moderately but significantly shorter. Patients with type 1 diabetes carried fewer insertions and had more deletions at their VDJ junctions. A PCR bias possibly favoring shorter templates would apply equally to patients and controls.

This clone was seen more than once but under ten times. What it binds is not known. This may come from a read error, since a much larger clone is one base off. TCRB transcripts that were expressed got sequenced, as all of the isolated RNA had been reverse transcribed. Repertoires were generated with immunoSEQ multiplex PCR, while TCRdb's copy carries only in-frame clones and drops some. The data contain some 120,000 clones, approximately 15% of them singletons. This receptor was taken from a man aged 18 to 29 with type 1 diabetes. Sequenced sample: central memory CD4+ T cells from blood.

CDR3 loop: CASSEGQWAGELFF. The CDR3 DNA is TGCGCCAGCTCAGAGGGGCAATGGGCCGGGGAGCTGTTTTTT. The chain carries TRBV4-3 and TRBJ2-2; either TRBD1 or TRBD2 may supply D (5 bases each). Per the germline V gene, CDR1 is LGHNA and CDR2 is YSLEER. The V gene lost 8 bases and the J gene lost 6 bases, with 16 bases spanning the gap. The CDR3 has 14 residues.